The entry below gives a single T cell receptor beta chain sequence along with its context. Its antigen is still unknown. Here immunoSEQ multiplex PCR was the method, and the copy in TCRdb shows in-frame clones only, minus some. The table records about 29,000 clones, around three fifths of them present only once. The sample originates from a study of cytotoxic CD8 clonotypes in ibrutinib-treated CLL. Study context: Responses: approximately 24 partial, 2 complete; after median roughly 5.5 years, around 15 stayed remitted, roughly 12 progressed.

General observations from the study: The study found public clonotypes uncommon, contracting or stable on treatment.

Germline loops: CDR1 SGHRS, CDR2 YFSETQ. V lost 4 bases to trimming and J lost 1 base, with 8 bases between them. The CDR3 totals 14 residues. The starting material was PBMCs, obtained before ibrutinib treatment. V gene TRBV5-1 combines with J gene TRBJ2-2; D is undetermined. This TCR was recovered from a human donor with chronic lymphocytic leukemia. The CDR3 sequence is CASSARLNTGELFF. The CDR3 DNA follows: TGCGCCAGCAGCGCGAGGCTGAACACCGGGGAGCTGTTTTTT.